These 9 T cell receptor beta chains were sequenced from one sample in a study of identical twins (dated by TCRdb to 2015 to 2016). Libraries were constructed by 5' RACE. The listed sequencing device is Illumina HiSeq 2000. The public sequencing data were trimmed at Q25 with fastp and processed into clonotypes with MiXCR by TCRdb, which kept only in-frame beta chains. CDR3 protein duplicates are merged, each entry listing the most common genes and DNA. This sample gives 450,000 or so distinct CDR3 sequences in total; about 14% of them show up just once. The top ten constitute 0.52% of the sample. The sample was also linked to a second study, of yellow fever vaccine responses in identical twins.

Sequencing input: CD4+ T cells sorted from blood. The receptors stem from a woman aged 18-30 years in good health.

The rearrangement links TRBV4-3 to TRBJ2-7; 8 bases fit TRBD2. The V gene end was trimmed by 4 bases and the J gene end by 1 base; junction bases not matched to a gene: 18. The CDR3 has 19 amino acids. Looked up from germline, CDR1 is LGHNA and CDR2 is YSLEER. CDR3 sequence: CASSLRILNWLAGSYEQYF. The CDR3 coding sequence is TGCGCCAGCAGCCTACGAATTTTAAACTGGCTAGCGGGTTCCTACGAGCAGTACTTC.

The rearrangement joins TRBV5-1 to TRBJ2-7; D remains unclear. V was trimmed by 5 bases and J by 4 bases, leaving 16 bases between them. The germline V gene encodes CDR1 SGHRS and CDR2 YFSETQ. There are 14 residues in the CDR3. CDR3 in amino acids: CASSTSPTLYEQYF. Here the CDR3 DNA reads TGCGCCAGCAGTACGAGTCCTACTCTTTACGAGCAGTACTTC.

This clonotype was observed a few times. The chain employs TRBV29-1 and TRBJ2-1; 10 nucleotides align to TRBD1. The CDR3 is 15 amino acids. CDR1 and CDR2 (germline): SQVTM, ANQGSEA. Trimming removed 5 bases from V and 7 bases from J; junction bases left unmatched: 11. CDR3 nucleotide sequence: TGCAGCGTTCCAGGAAGGGACAGGGGAGGTAATGAGCAGTTCTTC. Its protein product is CSVPGRDRGGNEQFF.

This clonotype appeared a few times. The chain joins TRBV4-3 to TRBJ2-1; D remains unclear. The CDR3 extends over 14 amino acids. Trimming took 4 bases from V and 2 from J, leaving 9 bases between them. The germline V gene has CDR1 LGHNA and CDR2 YSLEER. DNA for the CDR3: TGCGCCAGCAGCCCCGGTCGGGCCTACAATGAGCAGTTCTTC. Its translation is CASSPGRAYNEQFF.

The chain combines TRBV27 with TRBJ2-1; D possibly corresponds to TRBD1 (7 bases). There are 15 residues in the CDR3. CDR1 MNHEY and CDR2 SMNVEV come from the germline V gene (reference sequence). Deletions cut 3 bases from V and 7 bases from J, with 16 bases between. The CDR3 protein is CASSFWRGLWNEQFF. The CDR3 bases are TGTGCCAGCAGTTTTTGGAGGGGGCTCTGGAATGAGCAGTTCTTC.

V and J are TRBV7-3 and TRBJ2-3; 15 positions match TRBD2. V dropped 4 bases and J dropped 3; count of bases not matched to a gene: 8. Germline CDR1 is SGHTA and CDR2 is FQGTGA. This CDR3 region has 18 residues. The CDR3 reads CASSSSGLAGGGTDTQYF. The CDR3 DNA follows: TGTGCCAGCAGCTCTTCGGGACTAGCGGGGGGTGGTACAGATACGCAGTATTTT.

This clonotype was seen only a few times. The chain carries TRBV29-1 and TRBJ2-7, with 15 positions matching TRBD2. CDR3 size: 15 residues. Germline V gives CDR1 SQVTM, CDR2 ANQGSEA. V lost 6 bases to trimming and J lost 2 bases; unmatched junction nucleotides: 5. This CDR3 is CSVGLAGGITYEQYF. The DNA for the CDR3 is TGCAGCGTGGGACTAGCGGGGGGTATCACCTACGAGCAGTACTTC.

The chain uses TRBV6-4 and TRBJ2-1, with 13 bases lining up with TRBD2. CDR1 is MRHNA and CDR2 is SNTAGT in the germline V gene. The CDR3 spans 17 residues. V shed 2 bases and J 6 bases; nucleotides not matched to a gene: 7. CDR3 sequence: CASSDPLAGGPPNEQFF. DNA for the CDR3: TGTGCCAGCAGTGACCCACTAGCGGGAGGGCCCCCCAATGAGCAGTTCTTC.

CDR3 loop: CASTQPLGTSHEQFF. CDR3 coding DNA: TGTGCCAGCACCCAACCCCTCGGGACTAGTCATGAGCAGTTCTTC. The chain has TRBV28 and TRBJ2-1, with 8 bases matching TRBD2. V lost 7 bases, J lost 8 bases, and 13 bases stayed unmatched. The germline gives CDR1 MDHEN, CDR2 SYDVKM. The CDR3 is 15 amino acids.